This T cell receptor beta chain derives from a study of Ad26.COV2.S vaccination and SARS-CoV-2 variants (dated by TCRdb to about 2021). A note on the overall study: Donors in the vaccine arm were drawn from COV1001, a multicentre, randomized, double-blind, placebo-controlled phase I-IIa trial testing Ad26.COV2.S in healthy adults. Dosing of Ad26.COV2.S was intramuscular, at either 5x10^10 or 1x10^11 viral particles, delivered as one shot or as two shots spaced 56 days apart. TCRbeta repertoire sequencing served as the tool for gauging how specific and how broad the SARS-CoV-2-reactive T cell receptors were following Ad26.COV2.S vaccination. The TCR-sequenced set comprised around 30 samples: about 19 Ad26.COV2.S vaccine recipients, 5 placebo recipients and 8 SARS-CoV-2 convalescent individuals. Participants in the trial were split at random into five groups of five each, receiving low-dose or high-dose Ad26.COV2.S once or twice, or else placebo on both occasions. Blinding of investigators to trial group allocation was maintained during experiments and outcome assessment.

The immunoSEQ Assay was the method used to sequence TCRbeta CDR3 regions. After extraction, genomic DNA underwent amplification by bias-controlled multiplex PCR, followed by high-throughput sequencing. Per the original workflow: Collapsing and filtering of sequences were performed to quantify the absolute abundance of each unique TCRbeta CDR3 region. T cell fraction was estimated by normalizing TCRbeta template counts to usable DNA, with usable DNA measured through amplification of reference genes found in all nucleated cells. Repertoire TCRs were annotated as SARS-CoV-2-specific by exact matching of V gene, CDR3 amino acid sequence and J gene to a known reactive TCR set. The reference SARS-CoV-2 TCR set came from MIRA and was filtered for enrichment in COVID-19-positive ImmuneCODE repertoires, removing public or cross-reactive TCRs. Using the MIRA antigens, annotated TCRs were further analysed by specific ORF or by position within an ORF. Breadth was defined as the number of annotated unique rearrangements divided by the total number of unique productive rearrangements, and depth was defined as the summed frequency of the annotated unique rearrangements. Group comparisons of TCR breadth used two-sided Wilcoxon rank-sum tests. TCRdb mirrors the immuneACCESS table, restricted to in-frame sequences. Some clones are absent from its copies; in checked studies, under half trace to an unresolved V gene, and the reason for the others is unknown. V and J calls plus clone size are reproduced from that table; the DNA served to infer D and trimming. This sample gives 350,000 to 450,000 clones in total; 89% of them show up just once. The ten largest clones take up 1.5% to 2% of the sample.

Worth noting for this clone: The clone's antigen remains unknown. No base-level quality is on record; no much larger clone is a single base apart.

The paper as a whole reports these results and caveats: According to the authors, total T cell responses may have been underestimated by the TCR breadth and depth analyses. After vaccination, spike-specific CD8+ and CD4+ T cell responses were reported to show substantial breadth. Comparable non-spike TCR breadth was observed between vaccine and placebo recipients, consistent with only spike being contained in the vaccine. The study lacked the statistical power to compare responses across vaccine doses or regimens. Ad26.COV2.S recipients had higher spike-specific TCR breadth than placebo recipients (P = 0.0014).

CDR3 length: 14 amino acids, cysteine to phenylalanine. The only DNA kept is the CDR3, 42 bases in frame from the first base. CDR1 is given as MNHNS and CDR2 as SASEGT, both from the germline V gene. Deletion took 3 bases off V and 2 bases off J, with a span of 11 bases between the germline ends. Read against the paper, the sample's treatment or condition label means: roughly 19 received Ad26.COV2.S at low or high dose, single or two shots; about 5 received placebo; per-sample allocation not given. For vaccine and placebo recipients, repertoires were sequenced using samples collected on day 63 after the first injection. Between 29 July and 7 August 2020, Cohort 1b enrolled about 27 adults aged 18-55 years at one site in Boston, USA. Ad26.COV2.S was a replication-incompetent adenovirus type 26 vector that expressed a prefusion-stabilized SARS-CoV-2 spike protein derived from the original Wuhan strain.

Sequenced material: peripheral blood, taken in a trial of Ad26.COV2.S vaccine versus placebo. The TCR comes from a person between 18 and 59 years old who received the Ad26.COV2.S COVID-19 vaccine or a placebo. The chain couples TRBV6-1 to TRBJ2-7; no D gene call is confident. The CDR3 in this case is CASSDPPSTYEQYF. In nucleotides, the sequence is TGTGCCAGCAGTGACCCACCAAGCACCTACGAGCAGTACTTC.